Listed here are 4 T cell receptor beta chains from one sample, sequenced in a study of T cells in Graves' hyperthyroidism and ophthalmopathy. There were TCR beta CDR3 regions amplified from RNA transcripts. The primer set for the first-round RT-PCR of the TCR CDR3 was HTBI. Each CDR3 protein is one row after TCRdb ran MiXCR on the multiplex PCR reads. Among over 120,000 distinct CDR3 sequences listed, around 20% were seen once. Material for sequencing was blood. The receptor set was obtained from a woman aged 45 to 65 with Graves' hyperthyroidism that later progressed to Graves' ophthalmopathy.

J is TRBJ2-7 and V is TRBV7-8; D is possibly TRBD2 (7 bases). V dropped 11 bases and J dropped 7 bases, with 18 bases sitting between them. The CDR3 is 12 amino acids. Germline values: CDR1 SGHVS, CDR2 FQNEAQ. CDR3 in amino acids: CAGQTSLREQYF. The CDR3 nucleotides read TGTGCCGGACAGACTAGCTTACGGGAGCAGTACTTC.

This clonotype was picked up many times. The chain is built from TRBV28 and TRBJ2-7; 11 bases agree with TRBD1. Germline V gives CDR1 MDHEN, CDR2 SYDVKM. The CDR3 consists of 17 residues. Trimming cost V 2 bases and J 1 base; bases outside gene matches: 7. The CDR3 here is CASSLGRRDRGSYEQYF. In DNA, the CDR3 is TGTGCCAGCAGTTTAGGTCGGCGGGACAGGGGGTCCTACGAGCAGTACTTC.

Many counts were recorded for this clonotype. The CDR3: CSAGGSGGFGTEAFF. The CDR3 DNA follows: TGCAGCGCTGGGGGGTCCGGGGGATTTGGCACTGAAGCTTTCTTT. The chain combines TRBV29-1 with TRBJ1-1; D possibly corresponds to TRBD1 (5 bases). The CDR3 totals 15 residues. V lost 7 bases and J lost 4, with 22 bases in between. The V gene's germline CDR1 is SQVTM and CDR2 ANQGSEA.

The rearrangement joins TRBV5-5 to TRBJ1-4; 8 bases map to TRBD1. CDR1 is SGHKS, CDR2 YYEKEE, per germline (reference sequence). The trim removed 0 bases at V and 10 bases at J, leaving 8 bases unmatched. This CDR3 is 15 amino acids long. The CDR3 DNA reads as TGTGCCAGCAGCTTGGTGGCCAGGGGGCTCGGAAAACTGTTTTTT. This codes for CASSLVARGLGKLFF.